The rows below give T cell receptor beta chains drawn from one sample of a study of cytomegalovirus exposure and HLA in healthy donors. Sequencing was performed with immunoSEQ multiplex PCR; in TCRdb, only in-frame clones are kept and a portion is missing. The sample gives approximately 70,000 clones, 74% of which show up once; approximately 10% is in the top ten. The sample comprised PBMCs. Receptor source: a human donor in good health. The CDR3 runs from the conserved cysteine through the conserved F or W. D genes are given only for firm matches. A row's size may be missing; if present it is once, few, many or a size class.

NA,TRBV19,TRBD2,TRBJ2-3,CATSGLAGGIFSDTQYF,TGTGCCACGTCCGGACTAGCGGGAGGAATATTCTCAGATACGCAGTATTTT
NA,TRBV19,TRBD2,TRBJ2-1,CASSTLAGQFF,TGTGCCAGTAGTACCCTAGCGGGGCAGTTCTTC
NA,TRBV27,TRBD1,TRBJ2-1,CASSLRPGTAFYEHEQFF,TGTGCCAGCAGTTTGAGGCCTGGGACAGCGTTTTATGAGCATGAGCAGTTCTTC
NA,TRBV11-2,TRBD1,TRBJ1-1,CASSSGQGTNTEAFF,TGTGCCAGCAGCTCCGGACAGGGTACGAACACTGAAGCTTTCTTT
NA,TRBV15,TRBD2,TRBJ2-7,CATSRIPPGEGPYSSYEQYF,TGTGCCACCAGCAGGATTCCTCCGGGGGAGGGGCCCTATAGCTCCTACGAGCAGTACTTC
NA,TRBV12-5,NA,TRBJ2-7,CASAMGSYEQYF,TGTGCTAGTGCCATGGGGAGCTACGAGCAGTACTTC
NA,TRBV4-1,TRBD1,TRBJ2-3,CASSHGQGYGDTQYF,TGCGCCAGCAGCCACGGACAGGGTTACGGCGATACGCAGTATTTT
NA,TRBV10-1,TRBD1,TRBJ2-1,CASTHTGGGYNEQFF,TGCGCCAGCACACACACAGGGGGCGGCTACAATGAGCAGTTCTTC
NA,TRBV10-3,NA,TRBJ2-2,CAISELSAGNTGELFF,TGTGCCATCAGTGAACTCTCGGCAGGGAACACCGGGGAGCTGTTTTTT
NA,TRBV6-5,TRBD1,TRBJ1-2,CASSYFRQGGGGYTF,TGTGCCAGCAGTTACTTTAGACAGGGTGGTGGTGGCTACACCTTC
NA,TRBV9,NA,TRBJ2-5,CASSVESSDETQYF,TGTGCCAGCAGCGTAGAGAGTAGCGATGAGACCCAGTACTTC
NA,TRBV6-1,NA,TRBJ1-1,CASVGAAATEAFF,TGTGCCAGCGTGGGGGCCGCGGCCACTGAAGCTTTCTTT
NA,TRBV7-6,TRBD1,TRBJ2-7,CASSLRQGAYEQYF,TGTGCCAGCAGCTTAAGACAGGGAGCCTACGAGCAGTACTTC
few,TRBV6-6,TRBD1,TRBJ2-1,CASSYPDRDGRNEQFF,TGTGCCAGCAGTTACCCCGACAGGGATGGTAGGAATGAGCAGTTCTTC
NA,TRBV19,NA,TRBJ2-7,CASSISSSGYEQYF,TGTGCCAGTAGTATCTCCAGCTCAGGTTACGAGCAGTACTTC
NA,TRBV5-6,TRBD1,TRBJ2-1,CASSSGTGVNEQFF,TGTGCCAGCAGCTCCGGGACAGGGGTGAATGAGCAGTTCTTC
NA,TRBV13,NA,TRBJ1-1,CASSRGAMNTEAFF,TGTGCCAGCAGCCGAGGAGCTATGAACACTGAAGCTTTCTTT
NA,TRBV9,NA,TRBJ2-3,CASSAEETQYF,TGTGCCAGCAGCGCAGAGGAGACGCAGTATTTT
once,TRBV5-1,NA,TRBJ1-2,CASTMSGGQYGYTF,TGCGCCAGCACAATGTCCGGGGGGCAGTATGGCTACACCTTC
few,TRBV11-2,NA,TRBJ1-4,CASSLAPTGPNEKLFF,TGTGCCAGCAGCTTAGCCCCCACAGGACCTAATGAAAAACTGTTTTTT
NA,TRBV19,TRBD1,TRBJ2-1,CASSGRQGARYNEQFF,TGTGCCAGTAGTGGACGACAGGGGGCTCGTTACAATGAGCAGTTCTTC
few,TRBV30,TRBD2,TRBJ2-1,CACRTSGRFLYSYNEQFF,TGTGCCTGCCGGACTAGCGGGAGGTTCCTTTACTCCTACAATGAGCAGTTCTTC
NA,TRBV9,TRBD1,TRBJ2-7,CASSGSGTGGQEQYF,TGTGCCAGCAGCGGTTCCGGGACAGGGGGACAAGAGCAGTACTTC
NA,TRBV6-5,NA,TRBJ2-7,CASSYQAGPSYEQYF,TGTGCCAGCAGTTACCAGGCAGGTCCTTCCTACGAGCAGTACTTC
NA,TRBV19,TRBD1,TRBJ2-7,CASSIGQGGSEQYF,TGTGCCAGTAGTATTGGACAGGGAGGATCCGAGCAGTACTTC
NA,TRBV4-1,NA,TRBJ1-5,CASSPHPGHRSNQPQHF,TGCGCCAGCAGCCCTCATCCGGGACACAGGAGCAATCAGCCCCAGCATTTT
NA,TRBV7-3,TRBD2,TRBJ2-1,CASSPLTSGSSYNEQFF,TGTGCCAGCAGCCCCTTGACTAGCGGGAGCTCCTACAATGAGCAGTTCTTC
NA,TRBV19,TRBD1,TRBJ1-5,CASSKRQGRLGNQPQHF,TGTGCCAGTAGTAAGAGACAGGGGAGGTTGGGCAATCAGCCCCAGCATTTT
NA,TRBV5-1,NA,TRBJ2-3,CASRLDSTDTQYF,TGCGCCAGCAGGTTGGACTCCACAGATACGCAGTATTTT
NA,TRBV5-1,TRBD1,TRBJ1-3,CASSPGQGPGSGNTIYF,TGCGCCAGCAGCCCGGGACAGGGGCCGGGGTCCGGAAACACCATATATTTT
few,TRBV11-2,NA,TRBJ1-1,CASSSGRYTEAFF,TGTGCCAGCAGCTCCGGGAGGTACACTGAAGCTTTCTTT
few,TRBV28,NA,TRBJ1-2,CASSPPPLSGRANYGYTF,TGTGCCAGCAGTCCCCCTCCCCTTTCGGGCAGGGCTAACTATGGCTACACCTTC
NA,TRBV7-3,TRBD1,TRBJ1-1,CASSPGQGALNTEAFF,TGTGCCAGCAGCCCCGGACAGGGGGCCCTGAACACTGAAGCTTTCTTT
NA,TRBV7-9,NA,TRBJ2-6,CASSPDTRGAGANVLTF,TGTGCCAGCAGCCCCGACACGCGGGGCGCTGGGGCCAACGTCCTGACTTTC
NA,TRBV2,NA,TRBJ1-2,CASSETSPGIDGYTF,TGTGCCAGCAGTGAAACTTCTCCGGGGATAGATGGCTACACCTTC
NA,TRBV7-8,NA,TRBJ1-2,CASSDTKGMGYGNGYTF,TGTGCCAGCAGCGACACCAAGGGAATGGGGTACGGGAACGGCTACACCTTC
NA,TRBV15,NA,TRBJ2-1,CATSLHQAWEVSYNEQFF,TGTGCCACCAGCCTCCACCAGGCGTGGGAGGTCTCCTACAATGAGCAGTTCTTC
NA,TRBV6-5,NA,TRBJ1-3,CASTARYGTIYF,TGTGCCAGCACCGCACGCTACGGCACCATATATTTT
few,TRBV7-2,TRBD2,TRBJ2-7,CASSFQGGPYEQYF,TGTGCCAGCAGCTTCCAGGGAGGGCCCTACGAGCAGTACTTC
NA,TRBV6-1,NA,TRBJ1-2,CASRQAGGDYGYTF,TGTGCCAGCAGACAAGCCGGGGGAGACTATGGCTACACCTTC
NA,TRBV28,TRBD1,TRBJ1-5,CASDRDNQPQHF,TGTGCCAGCGACAGGGACAATCAGCCCCAGCATTTT
NA,TRBV30,NA,TRBJ2-1,CAWIQVRERPYNEQFF,TGTGCCTGGATCCAAGTCCGGGAGCGGCCCTACAATGAGCAGTTCTTC
NA,TRBV9,NA,TRBJ2-3,CASSVGQGIADTQYF,TGTGCCAGCAGCGTAGGGCAGGGAATAGCAGATACGCAGTATTTT
NA,TRBV27,NA,TRBJ1-5,CASSFNSNQPQHF,TGTGCCAGCAGTTTTAATAGCAATCAGCCCCAGCATTTT
few,TRBV7-9,TRBD2,TRBJ2-1,CASSSLGTSGNNEQFF,TGTGCCAGCAGCTCCCTAGGGACTAGCGGGAACAATGAGCAGTTCTTC
once,TRBV28,TRBD1,TRBJ1-2,CASISPGQGPGGYGYTF,TGTGCCAGCATTTCCCCGGGACAGGGGCCCGGAGGCTATGGCTACACCTTC
NA,TRBV5-1,NA,TRBJ1-1,CASSLGAGQLNTEAFF,TGCGCCAGCAGCTTGGGAGCGGGGCAGCTGAACACTGAAGCTTTCTTT
NA,TRBV28,TRBD2,TRBJ2-5,CASSNPGGLAGGKTQYF,TGTGCCAGCAGTAACCCTGGGGGACTAGCGGGAGGGAAGACCCAGTACTTC
NA,TRBV6-5,TRBD1,TRBJ1-1,CASSLDRVSTEAFF,TGTGCCAGCAGTTTAGACAGGGTGAGCACTGAAGCTTTCTTT
NA,TRBV25-1,NA,TRBJ2-7,CASAIGGYEQYF,TGTGCCAGCGCAATTGGGGGGTACGAGCAGTACTTC
few,TRBV9,TRBD1,TRBJ2-7,CASSVGPTGGYEQYF,TGTGCCAGCAGCGTAGGCCCGACAGGGGGCTACGAGCAGTACTTC
NA,TRBV5-1,TRBD1,TRBJ1-1,CASSSGTGNTEAFF,TGCGCCAGCAGCTCCGGGACAGGGAACACTGAAGCTTTCTTT
NA,TRBV5-4,NA,TRBJ1-2,CASSFDVGARGYTF,TGTGCCAGCAGCTTTGACGTGGGGGCGCGAGGCTACACCTTC
NA,TRBV6-6,NA,TRBJ2-3,CASSGATKGYSDTQYF,TGTGCCAGCAGTGGGGCTACTAAGGGATATAGTGATACGCAGTATTTT